This TCR beta chain was sequenced in a study of shared clonotypes between healthy human individuals. A deep-level run was used for the assay. TCRdb keeps only in-frame clones here, not all; method: immunoSEQ multiplex PCR. Of about 120,000 clones listed, about 62% were seen once; the top ten hold around 23%. This TCR was recovered from a woman aged 25 to 39 in good health. Sequences were obtained from memory CD8+ T cells sorted from blood. Specified subset: CD45RO+ cells pooled with CCR7-negative TemRA cells.

CDR3 in amino acids: CASSIDSPPIWGPNQPQHF. CDR3 nucleotide sequence: TGTGCCAGTAGTATAGATAGCCCCCCCATTTGGGGTCCCAATCAGCCCCAGCATTTT. The gene calls are TRBV19 and TRBJ1-5; unclear D gene. The CDR3 sequence is 19 residues long. Trimming removed 0 bases at V and 3 bases at J, with 21 bases between. The germline gives CDR1 LNHDA, CDR2 SQIVND (reference sequence).